Shown below are 5 T cell receptor beta chains from a single sample sequenced in a study of Ad26.COV2.S vaccination and SARS-CoV-2 variants. Treatment here: roughly 20 received Ad26.COV2.S at low or high dose, single or two shots; roughly five received placebo; per-sample allocation not given. Sampling happened 63 days after the first vaccine or placebo injection. The method was immunoSEQ multiplex PCR; TCRdb's version includes in-frame clones alone and lacks a portion of them. The sample records about 450,000 clones, roughly nine tenths being singletons. The specimen was peripheral blood, collected in a trial of Ad26.COV2.S vaccine versus placebo. The receptors derive from a person aged 18-60 years who received the Ad26.COV2.S COVID-19 vaccine or a placebo.

CDR3 sequence reads: CASSQWTLQNTGELFF. The CDR3 DNA sequence: TGCGCCAGCAGCCAATGGACTCTCCAGAACACCGGGGAGCTGTTTTTT. The chain links TRBV4-3 to TRBJ2-2, with D tentatively TRBD2 (5 bases). This CDR3 contains 16 residues. CDR1 LGHNA and CDR2 YSLEER come from the germline V gene. Trimming stripped 2 bases from V and 1 base from J, with 11 bases between.

V and J are TRBV4-3 and TRBJ2-1; a weak D match, TRBD2 (5 bases). The germline V and J ends were trimmed by 0 bases and 2 bases, with 8 bases remaining between them. This CDR3 contains 15 residues. Per the germline V gene, CDR1 is LGHNA and CDR2 is YSLEER. CDR3 sequence reads: CASSQDRTPYNEQFF. The CDR3 nucleotides are TGCGCCAGCAGCCAAGACCGGACTCCCTACAATGAGCAGTTCTTC.

The chain recombines TRBV18 with TRBJ2-5; 7 bases agree with TRBD2. Germline-derived CDR1 and CDR2 are KGHSH and LQKENI. Trimming cost V 1 base and J 5 bases; bases outside gene matches: 4. CDR3 length equals 14 residues. The CDR3 loop is CASSPLRGGETQYF. The CDR3 DNA reads TGTGCCAGCTCACCACTGAGGGGAGGGGAGACCCAGTACTTC.

The chain has TRBV4-2 and TRBJ1-2; TRBD1 is a possible D gene (6 bases). With 2 bases removed from V and 4 bases from J, the gap between germline ends came to 11 bases. This CDR3 region has 14 residues. Germline V lookup: CDR1 LGHNA, CDR2 YNFKEQ. The CDR3 bases are TGTGCCAGCAGCCAACCCCGGGACACCTATGGCTACACCTTC. Amino acid sequence: CASSQPRDTYGYTF.

The CDR3 DNA reads TGTGCCAGCACCATAATCCCAGGCGGAGAGACCCAGTACTTC. Amino acids: CASTIIPGGETQYF. This chain joins TRBV2 and TRBJ2-5; D remains unclear. Between the trimmed V and J ends, which lost 7 bases and 4 bases, there was a span of 16 bases. This CDR3 is 14 amino acids long. Germline-derived CDR1 and CDR2 are SNHLY and FYNNEI.